This TCR beta chain is drawn from a study of blood T cells in healthy people across ages. Findings and caveats of the study: Estimates of diversity drawn from one million T cells were considered underestimates. PBMCs left unsorted prevented a conclusive naive versus antigen-experienced comparison. Diversity of TCR beta correlated strongly with naive T cell percentage.

Every sample had a minimum of 6 million PBMCs isolated. Trimming took off 5 bases at V and 0 bases at J, with 14 bases between the two ends. The CDR3 has 16 amino acids. Germline assignment: CDR1 SGHTA and CDR2 FQGNSA. As concerns this clonotype: Its antigen is as yet unknown.

A J-beta primer mix and a sample-barcoded 5' primer were used in a second PCR of about 7 to 12 cycles. TCRdb processed the 5' RACE reads anew with MiXCR; each CDR3 protein has one entry. The sample carries over a million distinct CDR3 sequences, roughly 64% recorded once. The V call is TRBV7-2, the J call TRBJ1-5; D call uncertain. This TCR came from a man aged 18 to 30 in good health. The source material was blood. CDR3 in amino acids: CASSAYDKYSNQPQHF. CDR3 in DNA: TGTGCCAGCAGCGCCTACGACAAGTATAGCAATCAGCCCCAGCATTTT.